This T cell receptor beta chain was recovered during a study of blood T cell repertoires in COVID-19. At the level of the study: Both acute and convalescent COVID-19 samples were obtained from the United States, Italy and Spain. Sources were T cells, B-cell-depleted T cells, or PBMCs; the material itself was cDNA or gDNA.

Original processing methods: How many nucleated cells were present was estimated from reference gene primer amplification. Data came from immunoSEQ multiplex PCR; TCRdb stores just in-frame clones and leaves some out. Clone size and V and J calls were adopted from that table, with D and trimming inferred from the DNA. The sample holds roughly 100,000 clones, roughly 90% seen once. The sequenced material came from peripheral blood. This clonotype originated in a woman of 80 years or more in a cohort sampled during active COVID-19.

The CDR3 loop reads CASSIGRVNYEQYF. As DNA, the CDR3 is TGTGCCAGTAGTATAGGTCGGGTCAACTACGAGCAGTACTTC. V gene TRBV19 combines with J gene TRBJ2-7; D ambiguous. The germline V gene encodes CDR1 LNHDA and CDR2 SQIVND (reference sequence). The CDR3 sequence is 14 residues long. Trimming took off 1 base at V and 3 bases at J, with 10 bases between the two ends.